The clone carrying this T cell receptor (beta chain) was picked up one time. Its antigen is undetermined. V was cut by 2 bases and J by 5 bases, with 10 bases left in between. The CDR3 has 13 residues. From germline, CDR1 is SGHRS and CDR2 YFSETQ. The data were taken from a study of Tregs in tolerant kidney transplant recipients. Points from the study as a whole: Validation in larger populations is needed because few patients were studied. Tregs expanded with activated donor B cells seemed most donor-specific. This study did not directly address biological reproducibility.

Some clones are missing from TCRdb's copy, which holds only in-frame ones; the method was immunoSEQ multiplex PCR. This sample has about 240,000 clones; roughly 84% occur once, and the top ten carry 0.5% to 0.65%. Unstimulated Tregs (CD4+CD25+CD127-) and CD4+CD25- non-Tregs were sorted from PBMCs. The chain recombines TRBV5-1 with TRBJ1-1; D perhaps matches TRBD1 (5 bases). The sample comprised CD4+ T cells from blood. The clonotype was recovered from a human donor in good health. The chain's CDR3 is CASSFQGETEAFF. DNA for the CDR3: TGCGCCAGCAGCTTCCAGGGTGAGACTGAAGCTTTCTTT.